This T cell receptor beta chain was recovered during a study of blood T cells in healthy people across ages. The use of a sample-barcoded 5' primer and a J-beta primer mix characterized a second PCR of roughly 6 to 11 cycles. MiXCR, applied by TCRdb to the 5' RACE reads, yields one record per CDR3 protein. The profile shows roughly 930,000 distinct CDR3 sequences, under 50% of them singletons. The CDR3 covers 14 residues. J was trimmed by 8 bases and V by 3 bases; bases with no gene match: 4. In its sample, this clonotype was seen a few times. The receptor's source is a man aged 25 to 45 in good health. The chain has TRBV12-3 or TRBV12-4 and TRBJ2-1; TRBD2 matches 10 bases. Sequencing input: blood. CDR3 sequence reads: CASSFSGGIDEQFF. CDR3 coding DNA: TGTGCCAGCAGTTTTAGCGGGGGGATCGATGAGCAGTTCTTC.